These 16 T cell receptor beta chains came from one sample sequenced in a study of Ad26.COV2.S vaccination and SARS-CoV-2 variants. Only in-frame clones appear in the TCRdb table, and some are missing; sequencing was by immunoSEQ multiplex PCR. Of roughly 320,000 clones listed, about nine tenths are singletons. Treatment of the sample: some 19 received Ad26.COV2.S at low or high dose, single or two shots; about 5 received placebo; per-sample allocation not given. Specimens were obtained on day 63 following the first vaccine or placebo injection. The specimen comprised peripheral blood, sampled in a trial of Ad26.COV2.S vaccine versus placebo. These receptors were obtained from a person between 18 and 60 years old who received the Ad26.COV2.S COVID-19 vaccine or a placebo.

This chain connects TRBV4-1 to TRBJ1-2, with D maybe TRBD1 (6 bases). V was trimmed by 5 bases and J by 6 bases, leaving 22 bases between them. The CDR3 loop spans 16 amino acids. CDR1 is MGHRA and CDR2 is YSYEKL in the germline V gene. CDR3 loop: CASSSTDNREIDGYTF. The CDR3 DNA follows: TGCGCCAGCAGCTCGACGGATAACAGGGAAATAGATGGCTACACCTTC.

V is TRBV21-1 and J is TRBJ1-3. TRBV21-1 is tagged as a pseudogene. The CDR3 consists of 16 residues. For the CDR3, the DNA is TGTGCCAGCAGCAAAACTTGGAGGTACTCTGGAAACACCATATATTTT. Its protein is CASSKTWRYSGNTIYF.

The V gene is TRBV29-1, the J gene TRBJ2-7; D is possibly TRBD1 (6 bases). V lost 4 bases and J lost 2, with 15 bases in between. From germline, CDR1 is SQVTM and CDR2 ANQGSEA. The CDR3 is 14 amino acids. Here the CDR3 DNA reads TGCAGCGTTGCAACAGGGCTGGACACCTACGAGCAGTACTTC. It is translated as CSVATGLDTYEQYF.

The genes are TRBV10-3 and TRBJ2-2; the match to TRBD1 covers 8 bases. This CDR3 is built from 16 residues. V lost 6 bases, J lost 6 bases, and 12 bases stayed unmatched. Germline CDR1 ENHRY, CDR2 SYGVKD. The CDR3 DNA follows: TGTGCCATCAGCCCGGGAGACAGGGGTTTCGCCGGGGAGCTGTTTTTT. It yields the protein CAISPGDRGFAGELFF.

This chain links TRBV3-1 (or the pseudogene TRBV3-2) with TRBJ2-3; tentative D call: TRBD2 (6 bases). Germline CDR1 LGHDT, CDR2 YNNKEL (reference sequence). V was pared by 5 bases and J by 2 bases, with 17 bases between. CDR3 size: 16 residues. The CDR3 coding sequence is TGTGCCAGCAGCGGGGGGTCGGGGGATACCACAGATACGCAGTATTTT. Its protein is CASSGGSGDTTDTQYF.

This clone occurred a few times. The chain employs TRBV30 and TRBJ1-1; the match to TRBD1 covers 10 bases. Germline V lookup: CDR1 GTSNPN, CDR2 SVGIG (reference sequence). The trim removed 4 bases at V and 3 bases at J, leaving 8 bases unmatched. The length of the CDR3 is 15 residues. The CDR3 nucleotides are TGTGCCTGGAACAATCCGGGACAGGGGCACACTGAAGCTTTCTTT. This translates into CAWNNPGQGHTEAFF.

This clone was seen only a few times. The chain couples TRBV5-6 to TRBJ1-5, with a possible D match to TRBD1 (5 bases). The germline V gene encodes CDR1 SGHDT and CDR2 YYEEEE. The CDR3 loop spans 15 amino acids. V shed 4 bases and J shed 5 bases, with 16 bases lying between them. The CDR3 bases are TGTGCCAGCAGCAGCAGGGTGATACGCGATCAGCCCCAGCATTTT. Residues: CASSSRVIRDQPQHF.

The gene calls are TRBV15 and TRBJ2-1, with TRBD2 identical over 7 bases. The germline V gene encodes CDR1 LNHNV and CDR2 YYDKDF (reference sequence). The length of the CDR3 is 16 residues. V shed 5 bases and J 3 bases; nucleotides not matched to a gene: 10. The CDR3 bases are TGTGCCACCAGCGCACGTACCGGGACTAACTACAATGAGCAGTTCTTC. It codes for CATSARTGTNYNEQFF.

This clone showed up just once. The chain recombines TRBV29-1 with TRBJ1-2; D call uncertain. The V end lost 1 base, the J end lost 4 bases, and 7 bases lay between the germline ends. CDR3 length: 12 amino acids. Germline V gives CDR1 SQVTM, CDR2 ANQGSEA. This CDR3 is CSVEAYPYGYTF. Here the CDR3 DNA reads TGCAGCGTTGAAGCGTACCCCTATGGCTACACCTTC.

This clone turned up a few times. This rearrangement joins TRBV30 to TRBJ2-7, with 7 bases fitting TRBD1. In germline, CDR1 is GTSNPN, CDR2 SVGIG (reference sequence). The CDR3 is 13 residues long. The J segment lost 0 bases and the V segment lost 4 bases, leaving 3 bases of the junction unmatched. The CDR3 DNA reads TGTGCCTGGACTCGGGACAGCTCCTACGAGCAGTACTTC. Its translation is CAWTRDSSYEQYF.

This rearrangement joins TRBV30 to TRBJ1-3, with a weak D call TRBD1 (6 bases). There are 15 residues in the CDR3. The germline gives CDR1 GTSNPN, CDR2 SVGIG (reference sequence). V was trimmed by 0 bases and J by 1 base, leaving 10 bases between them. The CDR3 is CAWSVLGASGNTIYF. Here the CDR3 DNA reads TGTGCCTGGAGTGTACTGGGGGCTTCTGGAAACACCATATATTTT.

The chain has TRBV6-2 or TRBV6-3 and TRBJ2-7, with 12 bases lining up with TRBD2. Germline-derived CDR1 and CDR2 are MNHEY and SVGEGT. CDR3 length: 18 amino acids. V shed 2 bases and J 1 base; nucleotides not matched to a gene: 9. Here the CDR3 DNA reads TGTGCCAGCAGTTACCCTACTAGCGGGGGGACCCCTTCCTACGAGCAGTACTTC. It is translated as CASSYPTSGGTPSYEQYF.

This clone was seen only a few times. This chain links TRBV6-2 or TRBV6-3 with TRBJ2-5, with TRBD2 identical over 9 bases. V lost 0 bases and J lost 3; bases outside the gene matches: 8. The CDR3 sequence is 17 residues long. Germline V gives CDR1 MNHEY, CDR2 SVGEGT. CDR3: CASSYSSSGEFKETQYF. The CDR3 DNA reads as TGTGCCAGCAGTTACTCCTCTAGCGGGGAGTTCAAAGAGACCCAGTACTTC.

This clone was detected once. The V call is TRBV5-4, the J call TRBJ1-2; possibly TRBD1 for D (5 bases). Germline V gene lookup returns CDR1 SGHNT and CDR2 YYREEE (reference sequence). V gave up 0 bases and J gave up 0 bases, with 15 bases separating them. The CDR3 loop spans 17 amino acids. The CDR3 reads CASSLGGTDLANYGYTF. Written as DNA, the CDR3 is TGTGCCAGCAGCTTGGGAGGGACGGATTTAGCTAACTATGGCTACACCTTC.

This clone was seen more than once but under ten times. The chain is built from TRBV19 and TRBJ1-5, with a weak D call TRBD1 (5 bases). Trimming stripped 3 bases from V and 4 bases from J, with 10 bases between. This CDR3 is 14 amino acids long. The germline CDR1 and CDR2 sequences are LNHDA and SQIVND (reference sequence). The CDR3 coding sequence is TGTGCCAGTAGTATCGGGACGTTGAATCAGCCCCAGCATTTT. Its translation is CASSIGTLNQPQHF.

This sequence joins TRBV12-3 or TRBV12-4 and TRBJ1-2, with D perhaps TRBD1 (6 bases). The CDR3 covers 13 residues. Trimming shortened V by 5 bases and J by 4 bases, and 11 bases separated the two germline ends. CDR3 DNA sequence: TGTGCCAGCAGTAATCAGGGGACCTATGGCTACACCTTC. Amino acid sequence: CASSNQGTYGYTF.